This T cell receptor (beta chain) was sequenced for a study of cytomegalovirus exposure and HLA in healthy donors. Comment on this clone: Its antigen is not identified.

Both 60 Vbeta primers and 13 Jbeta primers went into the PCR. Repertoires were generated with immunoSEQ multiplex PCR, while TCRdb's copy carries only in-frame clones and drops some. The table lists around 160,000 clones, 79% of them singletons. Whole-study results and caveats: Per published accounts, TCR beta sequences correctly predicted the HLA-A and HLA-B alleles of most subjects. TCR beta chains numbering 164 were designated cytomegalovirus-associated. Differences between HLA loci emerged in a later analysis of TCR association rates, with DRB1 most and HLA-C fewest. Confirmation was obtained in vitro that a few CMV-associated chains are specific for CMV antigens.

The CDR3 length is 18 residues. Per the germline V gene, CDR1 is SGHAT and CDR2 is FQNNGV. V gave up 5 bases and J gave up 2 bases; unmatched junction bases: 9. The chain is built from TRBV11-2 and TRBJ2-3; 14 nucleotides align to TRBD2. This sequence originates from a middle-aged woman in good health and CMV-seropositive. The sample was PBMCs. As DNA, the CDR3 is TGTGCCAGCAGCGGACGGACTAGCGGGGGGCGCACCACAGATACGCAGTATTTT. Translation: CASSGRTSGGRTTDTQYF. Based on the CDR3 plus reference TRBV11-2 and TRBJ2-3, the full variable domain is EAGVAQSPRYKIIEKRQSVAFWCNPISGHATLYWYQQILGQGPKLLIQFQNNGVVDDSQLPKDRFSAERLKGVDSTLKIQPAKLEDSAVYLCASSGRTSGGRTTDTQYFGPGTRLTVL.